What follows are 7 T cell receptor beta chains derived from one specimen sequenced in a study of T cell responses to AZD1222 COVID-19 vaccine. Here immunoSEQ multiplex PCR was the method, and the copy in TCRdb shows in-frame clones only, minus some. The sample has about 100,000 clones, approximately 89% seen once; the top ten hold approximately 9%. Source: peripheral blood, taken 28 days after the second AZD1222 dose. The receptors come from an adult who received the AZD1222 COVID-19 vaccine.

The chain uses TRBV6-5 and TRBJ2-7; either TRBD1 or TRBD2 may supply D (6 bases each). Per germline, CDR1 MNHEY and CDR2 SVGAGI. The CDR3 totals 12 residues. V gave up 6 bases and J gave up 2 bases, with 8 bases separating them. DNA of the CDR3: TGTGCCAGCAGGGGGGGCACCTACGAGCAGTACTTC. Translating gives CASRGGTYEQYF.

This rearrangement joins TRBV9 to TRBJ2-1; either TRBD1 or TRBD2 may supply D (5 bases each). V was clipped by 4 bases and J by 9 bases, with 23 bases between them. The CDR3 is 16 amino acids. Germline CDR1 is SGDLS and CDR2 is YYNGEE. CDR3 sequence (DNA): TGTGCCAGCAGCCGACTTACGACCCGATTGGGGGTTGAGCAGTTCTTC. Its protein is CASSRLTTRLGVEQFF.

The rearrangement joins TRBV19 to TRBJ2-7, with 8 bases that match TRBD1. The germline V gene encodes CDR1 LNHDA and CDR2 SQIVND (reference sequence). Unmatched junction bases numbered 10, after V lost 6 bases and J lost 3 bases. The CDR3 runs to 15 residues. The CDR3 bases are TGTGCCAGTAGACAGGGACAGGCAGAATTCTACGAGCAGTACTTC. This encodes CASRQGQAEFYEQYF.

The chain joins TRBV30 to TRBJ2-7; TRBD1 matches 7 bases. CDR3 size: 12 residues. The ends lost 4 bases at V and 5 bases at J; junction bases unmatched: 5. Germline V gene sequence: CDR1 GTSNPN, CDR2 SVGIG (reference sequence). CDR3 region: CAWTQGTDEQYF. The CDR3 nucleotides are TGTGCCTGGACACAGGGGACCGACGAGCAGTACTTC.

This CDR3 is CASSLSSWGDGYTF. CDR3 coding DNA: TGTGCCAGCAGCTTAAGCTCCTGGGGTGACGGCTACACCTTC. The rearrangement joins TRBV7-3 to TRBJ1-2; no reliable D call. Germline V gives CDR1 SGHTA, CDR2 FQGTGA. V was trimmed by 1 base and J by 8 bases, leaving 14 bases between them. The CDR3 contains 14 residues.

This chain connects TRBV12-3 or TRBV12-4 to TRBJ2-2; D gene unclear. V lost 10 bases and J lost 5, with 14 bases in between. The CDR3 is 13 residues long. This CDR3 is CATELPRTGELFF. The CDR3 DNA follows: TGTGCCACCGAGCTACCTCGAACCGGGGAGCTGTTTTTT.

This clone has only one observation. The chain is built from TRBV5-1 and TRBJ1-1, with D possibly TRBD1 on 5 matching bases. Per the germline V gene, CDR1 is SGHRS and CDR2 is YFSETQ. This CDR3 has 16 residues. V was clipped by 5 bases and J by 0 bases, with 17 bases between them. CDR3 nucleotide sequence: TGCGCCAGCAGGAGGGGACGTTCTTATATGAACACTGAAGCTTTCTTT. Translating it yields CASRRGRSYMNTEAFF.